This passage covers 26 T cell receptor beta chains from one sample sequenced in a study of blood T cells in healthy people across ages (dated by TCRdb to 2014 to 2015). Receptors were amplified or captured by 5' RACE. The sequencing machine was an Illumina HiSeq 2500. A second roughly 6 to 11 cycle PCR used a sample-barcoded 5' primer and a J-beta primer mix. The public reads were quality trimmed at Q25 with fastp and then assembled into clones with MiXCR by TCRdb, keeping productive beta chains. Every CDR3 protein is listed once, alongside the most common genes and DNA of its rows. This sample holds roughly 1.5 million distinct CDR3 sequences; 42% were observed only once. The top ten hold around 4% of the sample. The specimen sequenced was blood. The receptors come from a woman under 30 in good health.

The CDR3 reads CASSSLGDRGYEQYF. DNA for the CDR3: TGTGCCAGCAGTTCTCTAGGTGACAGGGGCTACGAGCAGTACTTC. The chain links TRBV2 to TRBJ2-7; TRBD1 agrees at 8 bases. Per germline, CDR1 SNHLY and CDR2 FYNNEI. The CDR3 contains 15 residues. The J segment lost 3 bases and the V segment lost 5 bases, leaving 9 bases of the junction unmatched.

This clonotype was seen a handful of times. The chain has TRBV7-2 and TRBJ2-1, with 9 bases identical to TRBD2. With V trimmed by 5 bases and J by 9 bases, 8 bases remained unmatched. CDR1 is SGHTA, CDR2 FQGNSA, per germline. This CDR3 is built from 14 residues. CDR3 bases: TGTGCCAGCAGCACCGCCGGGACTAGCTTTGAGCAGTTCTTC. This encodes CASSTAGTSFEQFF. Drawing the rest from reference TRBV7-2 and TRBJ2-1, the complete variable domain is GAGVSQSPSNKVTEKGKDVELRCDPISGHTALYWYRQSLGQGLEFLIYFQGNSAPDKSGLPSDRFSAERTGGSVSTLTIQRTQQEDSAVYLCASSTAGTSFEQFFGPGTRLTVL.

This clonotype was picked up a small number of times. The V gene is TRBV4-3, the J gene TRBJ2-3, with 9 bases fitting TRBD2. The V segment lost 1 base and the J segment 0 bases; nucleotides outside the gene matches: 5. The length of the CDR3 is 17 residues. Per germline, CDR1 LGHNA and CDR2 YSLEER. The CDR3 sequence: CASSQGPAGGSTDTQYF. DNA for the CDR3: TGCGCCAGCAGCCAAGGTCCCGCGGGGGGGAGCACAGATACGCAGTATTTT.

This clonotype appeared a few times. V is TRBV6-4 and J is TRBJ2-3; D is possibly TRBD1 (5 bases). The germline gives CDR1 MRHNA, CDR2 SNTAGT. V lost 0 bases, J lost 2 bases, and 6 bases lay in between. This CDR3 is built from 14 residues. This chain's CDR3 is CASSDSTDTDTQYF. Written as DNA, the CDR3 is TGTGCCAGCAGTGACTCGACAGACACAGATACGCAGTATTTT.

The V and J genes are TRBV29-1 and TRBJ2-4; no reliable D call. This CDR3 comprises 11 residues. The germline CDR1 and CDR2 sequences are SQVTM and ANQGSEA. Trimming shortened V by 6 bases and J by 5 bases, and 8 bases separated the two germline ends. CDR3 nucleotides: TGCAGCGTCAAAACAGAAAACATTCAGTACTTC. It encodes CSVKTENIQYF.

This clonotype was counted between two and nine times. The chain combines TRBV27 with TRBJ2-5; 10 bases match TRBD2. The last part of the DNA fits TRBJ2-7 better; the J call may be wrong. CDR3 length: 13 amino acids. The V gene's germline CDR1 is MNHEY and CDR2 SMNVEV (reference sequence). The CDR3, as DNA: TGTGCCAGCAGTTCCCGGACTAGCGGCGAGCAGTACTTC. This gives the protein CASSSRTSGEQYF.

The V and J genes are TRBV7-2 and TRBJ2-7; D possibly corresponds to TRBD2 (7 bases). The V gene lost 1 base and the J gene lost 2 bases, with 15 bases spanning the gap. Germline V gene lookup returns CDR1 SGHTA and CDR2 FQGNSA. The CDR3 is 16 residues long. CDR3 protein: CASSLVRGGHTYEQYF. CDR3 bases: TGTGCCAGCAGCTTAGTTAGGGGGGGCCATACCTACGAGCAGTACTTC.

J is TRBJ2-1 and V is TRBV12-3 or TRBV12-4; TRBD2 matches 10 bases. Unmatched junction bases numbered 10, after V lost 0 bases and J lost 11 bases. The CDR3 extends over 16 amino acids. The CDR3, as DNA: TGTGCCAGCAGTTTAGCCGGGACTAGCGTTACAATGAAGCAGTTCTTC. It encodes CASSLAGTSVTMKQFF.

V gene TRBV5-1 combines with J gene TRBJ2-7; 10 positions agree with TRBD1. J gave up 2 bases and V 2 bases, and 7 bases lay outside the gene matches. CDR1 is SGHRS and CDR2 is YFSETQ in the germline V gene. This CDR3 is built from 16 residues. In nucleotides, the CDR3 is TGCGCCAGCAGCTTTGCCGGGACAGGGGTCCCCTACGAGCAGTACTTC. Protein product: CASSFAGTGVPYEQYF.

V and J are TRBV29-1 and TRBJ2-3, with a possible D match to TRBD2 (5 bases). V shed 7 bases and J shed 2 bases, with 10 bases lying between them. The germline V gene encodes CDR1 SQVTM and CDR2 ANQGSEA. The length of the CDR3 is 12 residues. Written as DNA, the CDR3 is TGCAGCGCGAGGGTTTTCACAGATACGCAGTATTTT. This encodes CSARVFTDTQYF.

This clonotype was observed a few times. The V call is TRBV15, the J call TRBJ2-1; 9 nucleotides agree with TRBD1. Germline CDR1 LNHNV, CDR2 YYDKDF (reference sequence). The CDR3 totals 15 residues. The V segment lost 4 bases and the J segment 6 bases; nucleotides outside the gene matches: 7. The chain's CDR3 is CATSTVDRGGNEQFF. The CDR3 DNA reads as TGTGCCACCAGCACCGTGGACAGGGGAGGCAATGAGCAGTTCTTC.

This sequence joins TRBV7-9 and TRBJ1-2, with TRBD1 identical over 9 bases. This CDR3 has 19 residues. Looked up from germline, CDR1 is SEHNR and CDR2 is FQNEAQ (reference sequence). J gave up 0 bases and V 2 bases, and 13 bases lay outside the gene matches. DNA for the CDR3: TGTGCCAGCAGCTTAAGGCCCTCGACAGGGGGTGCCGCTAACTATGGCTACACCTTC. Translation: CASSLRPSTGGAANYGYTF.

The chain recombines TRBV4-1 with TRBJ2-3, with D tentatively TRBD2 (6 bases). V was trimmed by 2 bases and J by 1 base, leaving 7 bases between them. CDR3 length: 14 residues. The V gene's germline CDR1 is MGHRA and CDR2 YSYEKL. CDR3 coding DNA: TGCGCCAGCAGCCAATGGGAGGGCACAGATACGCAGTATTTT. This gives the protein CASSQWEGTDTQYF.

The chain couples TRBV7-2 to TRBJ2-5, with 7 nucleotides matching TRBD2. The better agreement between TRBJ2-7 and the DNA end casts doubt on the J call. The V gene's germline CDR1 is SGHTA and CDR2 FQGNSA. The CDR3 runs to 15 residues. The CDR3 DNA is TGTGCCAGCAGCTTAGGGGGGGGTGAGGCCTACGAGCAGTACTTC. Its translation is CASSLGGGEAYEQYF.

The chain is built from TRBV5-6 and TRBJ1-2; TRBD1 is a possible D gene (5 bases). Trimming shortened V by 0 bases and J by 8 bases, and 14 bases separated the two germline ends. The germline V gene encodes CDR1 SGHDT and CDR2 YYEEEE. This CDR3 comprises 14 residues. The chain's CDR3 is CASSLGAGRPGYTF. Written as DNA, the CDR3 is TGTGCCAGCAGCTTGGGAGCAGGGCGGCCCGGCTACACCTTC.

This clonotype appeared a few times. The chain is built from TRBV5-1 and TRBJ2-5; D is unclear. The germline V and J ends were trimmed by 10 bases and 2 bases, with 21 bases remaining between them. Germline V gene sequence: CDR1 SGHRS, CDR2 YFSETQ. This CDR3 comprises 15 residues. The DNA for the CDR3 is TGCGCCTCTAGAGAAGGCGGATCCTGGCAAGAGACCCAGTACTTC. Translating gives CASREGGSWQETQYF.

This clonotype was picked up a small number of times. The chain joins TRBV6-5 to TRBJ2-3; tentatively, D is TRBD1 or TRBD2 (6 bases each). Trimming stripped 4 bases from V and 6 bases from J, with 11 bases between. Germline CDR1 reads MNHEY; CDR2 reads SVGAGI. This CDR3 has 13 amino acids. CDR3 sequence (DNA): TGTGCCAGCAGTTGGGGGGCGCGGGATACGCAGTATTTT. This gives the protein CASSWGARDTQYF.

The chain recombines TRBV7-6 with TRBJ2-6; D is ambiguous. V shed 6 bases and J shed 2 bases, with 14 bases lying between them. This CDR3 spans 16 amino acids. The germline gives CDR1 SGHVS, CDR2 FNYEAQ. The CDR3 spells CASSRVQIAGANVLTF. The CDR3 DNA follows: TGTGCCAGCAGTAGAGTACAAATAGCTGGGGCCAACGTCCTGACTTTC.

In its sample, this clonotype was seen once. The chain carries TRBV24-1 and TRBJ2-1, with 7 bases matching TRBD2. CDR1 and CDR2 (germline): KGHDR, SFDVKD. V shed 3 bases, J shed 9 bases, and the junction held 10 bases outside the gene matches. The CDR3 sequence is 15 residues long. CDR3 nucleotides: TGTGCCACCAGTGATCCCGGGACTACACCTGGTGAGCAGTTCTTC. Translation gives CATSDPGTTPGEQFF.

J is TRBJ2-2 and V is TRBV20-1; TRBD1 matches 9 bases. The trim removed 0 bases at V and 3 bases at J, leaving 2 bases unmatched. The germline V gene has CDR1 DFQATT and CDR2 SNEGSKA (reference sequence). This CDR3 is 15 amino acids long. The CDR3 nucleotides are TGCAGTGCTAGAGACCGGGACAGGGACACCGGGGAGCTGTTTTTT. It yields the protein CSARDRDRDTGELFF.

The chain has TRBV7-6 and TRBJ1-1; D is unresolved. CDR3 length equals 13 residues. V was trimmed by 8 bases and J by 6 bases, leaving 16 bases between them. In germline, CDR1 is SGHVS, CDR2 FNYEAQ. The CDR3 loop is CASLMPPGPEAFF. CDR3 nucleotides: TGTGCCAGCTTGATGCCCCCAGGACCTGAAGCTTTCTTT.

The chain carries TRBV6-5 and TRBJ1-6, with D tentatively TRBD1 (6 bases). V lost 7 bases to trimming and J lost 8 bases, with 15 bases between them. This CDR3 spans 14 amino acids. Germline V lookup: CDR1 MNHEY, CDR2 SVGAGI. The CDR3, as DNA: TGTGCCAGCATTTCGACAGGCTCGTATTCACCCCTCCACTTT. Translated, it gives CASISTGSYSPLHF.

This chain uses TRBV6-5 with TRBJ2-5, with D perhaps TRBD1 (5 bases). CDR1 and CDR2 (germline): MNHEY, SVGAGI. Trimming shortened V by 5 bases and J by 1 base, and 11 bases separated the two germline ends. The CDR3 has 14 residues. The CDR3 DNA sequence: TGTGCCAGCAGTGGGTCAGGGTCCCAAGAGACCCAGTACTTC. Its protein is CASSGSGSQETQYF.

Here the CDR3 reads CASSTDQAGQGNSYEQYF. The CDR3 bases are TGTGCCAGCAGCACGGACCAAGCGGGACAGGGAAACTCCTACGAGCAGTACTTC. The chain joins TRBV7-8 to TRBJ2-7; the match to TRBD1 covers 9 bases. The J segment lost 0 bases and the V segment lost 5 bases, leaving 14 bases of the junction unmatched. This CDR3 region has 18 residues. CDR1 is SGHVS and CDR2 is FQNEAQ in the germline V gene. The full variable domain, in which reference TRBV7-8 and TRBJ2-7 provide the parts outside the CDR3, is GAGVSQSPRYKVAKRGQDVALRCDPISGHVSLFWYQQALGQGPEFLTYFQNEAQLDKSGLPSDRFFAERPEGSVSTLKIQRTQQEDSAVYLCASSTDQAGQGNSYEQYFGPGTRLTVT.

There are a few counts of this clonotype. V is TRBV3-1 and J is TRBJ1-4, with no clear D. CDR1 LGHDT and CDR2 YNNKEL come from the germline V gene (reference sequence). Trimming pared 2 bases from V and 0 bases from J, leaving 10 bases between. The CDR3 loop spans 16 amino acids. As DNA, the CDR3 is TGTGCCAGCAGCCAATTTCCTCCGCCAACTAATGAAAAACTGTTTTTT. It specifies CASSQFPPPTNEKLFF.

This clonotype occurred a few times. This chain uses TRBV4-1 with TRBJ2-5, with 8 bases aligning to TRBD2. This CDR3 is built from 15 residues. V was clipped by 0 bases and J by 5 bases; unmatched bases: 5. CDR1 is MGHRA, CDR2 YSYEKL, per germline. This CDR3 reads CASSQEATSEETQYF. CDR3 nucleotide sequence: TGCGCCAGCAGCCAAGAGGCGACTAGCGAGGAGACCCAGTACTTC.